One and the same sample provided the 27 T cell receptor beta chains below, sequenced in a study of blood T cell repertoires in COVID-19. Only in-frame clones appear in the TCRdb table, and some are missing; sequencing was by immunoSEQ multiplex PCR. The sample yields about 110,000 clones, about 90% seen once. The material sequenced was peripheral blood. The receptors here all came from a woman between 45 and 65 years old with acute or convalescent COVID-19.

This clone was observed a few times. V usage is TRBV6-7 and J usage is TRBJ1-5; D is uncertain. TRBV6-7 is recorded as an ORF, its role being uncertain. This CDR3 has 16 amino acids. The V end lost 6 bases, the J end lost 2 bases, and 17 bases lay between the germline ends. CDR3 in amino acids: CASSLIRGAGNQPQHF. Written as DNA, the CDR3 is TGTGCCAGCAGCCTAATCCGGGGAGCGGGCAATCAGCCCCAGCATTTT.

The chain combines TRBV7-9 with TRBJ1-1, with 9 bases matching TRBD1. J gave up 10 bases and V 5 bases, and 8 bases lay outside the gene matches. This CDR3 has 13 amino acids. Germline V CDR1 and CDR2: SEHNR, FQNEAQ (reference sequence). DNA for the CDR3: TGTGCCAGCAGCGAATACAGGGGGCGGGGAGCTTTCTTT. Translation: CASSEYRGRGAFF.

The chain combines TRBV19 with TRBJ2-1, with D perhaps matching TRBD1 (7 bases). Per germline, CDR1 LNHDA and CDR2 SQIVND (reference sequence). This CDR3 has 16 amino acids. V was clipped by 5 bases and J by 4 bases, with 18 bases between them. The CDR3 protein is CASSPRDSGFYNEQFF. The CDR3, as DNA: TGTGCCAGTAGTCCCCGGGACAGCGGGTTTTACAATGAGCAGTTCTTC.

The rearrangement uses TRBV5-1 and TRBJ2-7, with unresolved D. Germline values: CDR1 SGHRS, CDR2 YFSETQ. This CDR3 comprises 14 residues. Trimming took 7 bases from V and 1 from J, leaving 15 bases between them. The CDR3 reads CASSSTHTSYEQYF. The DNA for the CDR3 is TGCGCCAGCTCCTCGACACATACATCCTACGAGCAGTACTTC.

In this sample, this clone turned up once. The chain carries TRBV5-4 and TRBJ2-3; 8 bases agree with TRBD2. J was trimmed by 6 bases and V by 4 bases; bases with no gene match: 7. The V gene's germline CDR1 is SGHNT and CDR2 YYREEE (reference sequence). This CDR3 region has 14 residues. CDR3 nucleotides: TGTGCCAGCAGCCCGGGACTAGATCTGGATACGCAGTATTTT. Protein: CASSPGLDLDTQYF.

The rearrangement uses TRBV5-4 and TRBJ2-3; 11 bases line up with TRBD2. This CDR3 region has 15 residues. Per the germline V gene, CDR1 is SGHNT and CDR2 is YYREEE (reference sequence). Trimming at V came to 5 bases and at J to 1 base, leaving 3 bases not matched to a gene. CDR3 amino acids: CASRVGLAGTDTQYF. In DNA, the CDR3 is TGTGCCAGCAGGGTGGGACTAGCGGGCACAGATACGCAGTATTTT.

The V call is TRBV28, the J call TRBJ2-1; maybe TRBD1 (6 bases). The CDR3 length is 13 residues. Between the trimmed V and J ends, which lost 5 bases and 15 bases, there was a span of 20 bases. Germline V CDR1 and CDR2: MDHEN, SYDVKM. The CDR3 DNA sequence: TGTGCCAGCAGTACAGGGATACTAGGAGATCTGTTCTTC. It translates to CASSTGILGDLFF.

V gene TRBV28 combines with J gene TRBJ1-2; D remains ambiguous. This CDR3 comprises 12 residues. Germline CDR1 reads MDHEN; CDR2 reads SYDVKM. Trimming shortened V by 3 bases and J by 4 bases, and 6 bases separated the two germline ends. CDR3 DNA: TGTGCCAGCAGTTTTCGCGTCTATGGCTACACCTTC. Amino acid sequence: CASSFRVYGYTF.

The chain recombines TRBV5-6 with TRBJ1-4; D is unclear. V was cut by 4 bases and J by 7 bases, with 8 bases left in between. Germline CDR1 is SGHDT and CDR2 is YYEEEE. The CDR3 extends over 12 amino acids. In nucleotides, the CDR3 is TGTGCCAGCAGCGAGAGCGGTGAAAAACTGTTTTTT. As protein: CASSESGEKLFF.

This clone was detected only a few times. J is TRBJ1-2 and V is TRBV3-1 (or the pseudogene TRBV3-2), with TRBD1 as a possible D gene (5 bases). Germline V gives CDR1 LGHDT, CDR2 YNNKEL (reference sequence). Trimming cost V 1 base and J 4 bases, with 7 bases left between them. The CDR3 sequence is 13 residues long. CDR3 region: CASSQGQFYGYTF. CDR3 bases: TGTGCCAGCAGCCAAGGACAGTTCTATGGCTACACCTTC.

Comments on this clone: At the DNA level, this CDR3 is encoded by other sequences in the same sample as well. The chain combines TRBV4-1 with TRBJ2-5; 7 bases align to TRBD1. The ends lost 4 bases at V and 1 base at J; junction bases unmatched: 6. Germline CDR1 reads MGHRA; CDR2 reads YSYEKL. The CDR3 has 15 amino acids. CDR3 DNA sequence: TGCGCCAGCAGCCCCCCCGGGACAGCCCAAGAGACCCAGTACTTC. Its protein product is CASSPPGTAQETQYF.

The chain's CDR3 is CASSLQGSGTEAFF. As DNA, the CDR3 is TGCGCCAGCAGCCTCCAGGGGTCAGGCACTGAAGCTTTCTTT. The rearrangement links TRBV4-1 to TRBJ1-1, with a tentative D call TRBD1 (6 bases). Germline loops: CDR1 MGHRA, CDR2 YSYEKL. The CDR3 runs to 14 residues. V was cut by 4 bases and J by 4 bases, with 13 bases left in between.

The rearrangement links TRBV18 to TRBJ1-2; D may be TRBD1 (5 bases). The V end lost 3 bases, the J end lost 4 bases, and 12 bases lay between the germline ends. CDR1 KGHSH and CDR2 LQKENI come from the germline V gene. The CDR3 has 14 residues. CDR3 sequence (DNA): TGTGCCAGCTCACCCCCGGGCGGGGGCTATGGCTACACCTTC. Residues: CASSPPGGGYGYTF.

The V call is TRBV20-1, the J call TRBJ1-4; D might be TRBD1 (6 bases). Germline V gives CDR1 DFQATT, CDR2 SNEGSKA (reference sequence). This CDR3 comprises 13 residues. The V end was cut by 3 bases, the J end by 8 bases, with 13 bases between. As DNA, the CDR3 is TGCAGTGCTAGTAGGGGGGGAGGGGAAAAACTGTTTTTT. Protein product: CSASRGGGEKLFF.

The chain couples TRBV7-3 to TRBJ2-6; 10 bases line up with TRBD1. With V trimmed by 4 bases and J by 4 bases, 4 bases remained unmatched. Germline V gene data show CDR1 as SGHTA and CDR2 as FQGTGA. The CDR3 is made up of 16 amino acids. CDR3 region: CASSWGQGSGANVLTF. CDR3 nucleotides: TGTGCCAGCAGCTGGGGACAGGGGAGCGGGGCCAACGTCCTGACTTTC.

The genes are TRBV5-1 and TRBJ2-7; the match to TRBD2 covers 9 bases. CDR3 length equals 14 residues. From germline, CDR1 is SGHRS and CDR2 YFSETQ. J lost 5 bases, V lost 4 bases, and 7 bases had no gene match. The CDR3, as DNA: TGCGCCAGCAGCCAAATGACTAGCGGAAACGAGCAGTACTTC. It translates to CASSQMTSGNEQYF.

The chain joins TRBV10-3 to TRBJ1-1, with D possibly matching TRBD1 (5 bases). The CDR3 loop spans 15 amino acids. Germline loops: CDR1 ENHRY, CDR2 SYGVKD. Deletions cut 1 base from V and 7 bases from J, with 16 bases between. The CDR3: CAISELEGAIDEAFF. For the CDR3, the DNA is TGTGCCATCAGTGAGTTGGAAGGGGCGATTGATGAAGCTTTCTTT.

This chain connects TRBV19 to TRBJ2-7, with D tentatively TRBD1 (6 bases). Per the germline V gene, CDR1 is LNHDA and CDR2 is SQIVND (reference sequence). This CDR3 contains 14 residues. Deletions cut 3 bases from V and 7 bases from J, with 16 bases between. The CDR3 DNA sequence: TGTGCCAGTAGTATCAGAACAGGGCTGGGAGAGCAGTACTTC. Amino acid sequence: CASSIRTGLGEQYF.

This clone was seen a few times. V is TRBV19 and J is TRBJ1-5, with 8 positions matching TRBD1. This CDR3 comprises 14 residues. J was trimmed by 5 bases and V by 5 bases; bases with no gene match: 5. Germline V lookup: CDR1 LNHDA, CDR2 SQIVND (reference sequence). The CDR3 coding sequence is TGTGCCAGTAGTCTACAGGGGGGTTATCAGCCCCAGCATTTT. Encoded protein: CASSLQGGYQPQHF.

This sequence joins TRBV5-1 and TRBJ1-2, with D perhaps matching TRBD1 (6 bases). V was shortened by 0 bases and J by 0 bases, with 15 bases between the two germline ends. The CDR3 spans 17 residues. From germline, CDR1 is SGHRS and CDR2 YFSETQ. The CDR3 loop is CASSLDSDSSPNYGYTF. The DNA for the CDR3 is TGCGCCAGCAGCTTGGATTCGGACAGCAGCCCTAACTATGGCTACACCTTC.

This chain joins TRBV19 and TRBJ2-1, with 11 bases fitting TRBD2. Losses at the gene ends were 4 bases for V and 9 bases for J; bases not matched to a gene: 11. The CDR3 has 16 amino acids. Per the germline V gene, CDR1 is LNHDA and CDR2 is SQIVND (reference sequence). The CDR3 loop reads CASSSTLAGGFTEQFF. CDR3 DNA: TGTGCCAGTAGTAGCACTCTAGCGGGGGGTTTTACTGAGCAGTTCTTC.

The rearrangement links TRBV5-4 to TRBJ1-3; 7 nucleotides match TRBD1. Germline V CDR1 and CDR2: SGHNT, YYREEE (reference sequence). V gave up 0 bases and J gave up 4 bases; unmatched junction bases: 4. CDR3 length: 15 residues. This chain's CDR3 is CASSLDRGAGNTIYF. DNA for the CDR3: TGTGCCAGCAGCTTGGACAGGGGAGCCGGAAACACCATATATTTT.

The rearrangement uses TRBV19 and TRBJ1-5, with D perhaps TRBD1 (6 bases). There are 16 residues in the CDR3. Germline CDR1 LNHDA, CDR2 SQIVND (reference sequence). Deletions cut 4 bases from V and 4 bases from J, with 17 bases between. The CDR3: CASSSTGQLTNQPQHF. CDR3 nucleotide sequence: TGTGCCAGTAGTAGTACAGGACAGCTAACTAATCAGCCCCAGCATTTT.

The chain combines TRBV12-3 or TRBV12-4 with TRBJ2-7; 7 bases are shared with TRBD2. The CDR3 consists of 13 residues. The V segment lost 4 bases and the J segment 5 bases; nucleotides outside the gene matches: 5. This CDR3 is CASSSGRGNEQYF. In nucleotides, the CDR3 is TGTGCCAGCAGTTCAGGGAGGGGAAACGAGCAGTACTTC.

V and J are TRBV9 and TRBJ2-5, with 8 bases lining up with TRBD2. Germline loops: CDR1 SGDLS, CDR2 YYNGEE. This CDR3 is built from 15 residues. The J segment lost 5 bases and the V segment lost 4 bases, leaving 10 bases of the junction unmatched. The CDR3 DNA sequence: TGTGCCAGCAGCACCAGCGGGGGCTCGGTCGAGACCCAGTACTTC. It encodes CASSTSGGSVETQYF.

V and J are TRBV6-5 and TRBJ2-7; D unclear. Per the germline V gene, CDR1 is MNHEY and CDR2 is SVGAGI. The CDR3 consists of 13 residues. The ends were cut back, 8 bases at V and 0 bases at J, with 11 bases in the middle. CDR3 sequence reads: CASGGRSSYEQYF. The DNA for the CDR3 is TGTGCCAGCGGCGGAAGGTCCTCCTACGAGCAGTACTTC.

The chain carries TRBV27 and TRBJ2-7; D call uncertain. CDR3 length: 17 residues. Germline V gene lookup returns CDR1 MNHEY and CDR2 SMNVEV (reference sequence). Trimming took off 0 bases at V and 1 base at J, with 16 bases between the two ends. Here the CDR3 DNA reads TGTGCCAGCAGTTTATCGATTCTTGGTACTGGTTCCTACGAGCAGTACTTC. Amino acid sequence: CASSLSILGTGSYEQYF.